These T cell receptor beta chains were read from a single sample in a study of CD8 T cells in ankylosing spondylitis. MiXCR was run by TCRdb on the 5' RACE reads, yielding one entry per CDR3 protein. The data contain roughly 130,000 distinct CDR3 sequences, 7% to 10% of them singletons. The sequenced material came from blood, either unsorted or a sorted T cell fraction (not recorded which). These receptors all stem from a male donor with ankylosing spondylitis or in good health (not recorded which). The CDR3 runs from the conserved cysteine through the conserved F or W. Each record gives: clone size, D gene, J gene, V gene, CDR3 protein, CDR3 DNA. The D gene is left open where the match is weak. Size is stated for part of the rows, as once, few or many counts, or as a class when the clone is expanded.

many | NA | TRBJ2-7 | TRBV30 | CAWSTGSGDEQYF | TGTGCCTGGAGTACAGGATCGGGCGACGAGCAGTACTTC
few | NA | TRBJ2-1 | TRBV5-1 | CASSFPRSSYNEQFF | TGCGCCAGCAGCTTCCCCCGGAGCTCCTACAATGAGCAGTTCTTC
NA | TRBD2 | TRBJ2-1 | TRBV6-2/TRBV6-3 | CASTGTSGNHEQFF | TGTGCCAGCACCGGGACTAGCGGGAACCATGAGCAGTTCTTC
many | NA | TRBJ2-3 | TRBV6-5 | CASSYSGRPFSTDTQYF | TGTGCCAGCAGTTACTCAGGCAGGCCCTTTAGCACAGATACGCAGTATTTT
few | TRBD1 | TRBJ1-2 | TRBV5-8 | CASRDFRGKDYGYTF | TGTGCCAGCAGAGATTTCAGGGGGAAGGACTATGGCTACACCTTC
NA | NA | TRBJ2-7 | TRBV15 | CATSRAGTLNYEQYF | TGTGCCACCAGCCGCGCCGGGACACTTAACTACGAGCAGTACTTC
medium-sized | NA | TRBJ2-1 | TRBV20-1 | CSARAGQNNEQFF | TGCAGTGCTAGAGCCGGACAGAACAATGAGCAGTTCTTC
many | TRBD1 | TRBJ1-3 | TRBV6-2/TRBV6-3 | CASIDRGSGNTIYF | TGTGCCAGCATTGACAGGGGATCTGGAAACACCATATATTTT
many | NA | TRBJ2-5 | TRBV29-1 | CSVTSPGTTWQETQYF | TGCAGCGTTACCTCCCCGGGCACTACTTGGCAAGAGACCCAGTACTTC
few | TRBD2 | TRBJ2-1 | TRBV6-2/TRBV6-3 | CASSYSGGSSYNEQFF | TGTGCCAGCAGTTACTCGGGCGGGAGCTCCTACAATGAGCAGTTCTTC
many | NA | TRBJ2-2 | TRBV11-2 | CASSFSSRGTGELFF | TGTGCCAGCAGCTTCTCTAGCCGGGGCACCGGGGAGCTGTTTTTT
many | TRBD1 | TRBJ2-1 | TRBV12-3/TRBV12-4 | CASIDRGDFGEQFF | TGTGCCAGCATAGACAGGGGAGATTTTGGGGAGCAGTTCTTC
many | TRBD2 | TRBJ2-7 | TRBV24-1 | CATSDPSGTYEQYF | TGTGCCACCAGTGACCCTAGCGGTACCTACGAGCAGTACTTC
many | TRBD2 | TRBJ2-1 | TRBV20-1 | CSARLSLAGFNEQFF | TGCAGTGCTAGACTATCACTAGCGGGATTCAATGAGCAGTTCTTC
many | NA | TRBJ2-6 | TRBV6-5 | CASSYTKPMGSGANVLTF | TGTGCCAGCAGTTACACGAAACCGATGGGGTCTGGGGCCAACGTCCTGACTTTC
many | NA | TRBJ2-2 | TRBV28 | CASSRFGLAGELFF | TGTGCCAGCAGCCGGTTCGGGTTAGCCGGGGAGCTGTTTTTT
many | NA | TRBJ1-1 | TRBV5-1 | CASSLPLRQGIDTEAFF | TGCGCCAGCAGCTTGCCCCTTCGCCAGGGCATCGACACTGAAGCTTTCTTT
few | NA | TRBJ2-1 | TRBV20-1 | CSAWAREEGNYEQFF | TGCAGTGCCTGGGCCCGGGAAGAGGGTAACTATGAGCAGTTCTTC
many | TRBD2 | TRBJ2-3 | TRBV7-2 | CASSLVGLAGMKNTQYF | TGTGCCAGCAGCTTAGTTGGTTTAGCGGGAATGAAGAATACGCAGTATTTT
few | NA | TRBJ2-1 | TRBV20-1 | CSARDPNEQFF | TGCAGTGCTAGAGATCCCAATGAGCAGTTCTTC
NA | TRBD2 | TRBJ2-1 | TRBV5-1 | CASRGLAEYNEQFF | TGCGCCAGCAGGGGACTAGCGGAATACAATGAGCAGTTCTTC
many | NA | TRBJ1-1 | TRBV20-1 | CSARDFDGTVYTEAFF | TGCAGTGCTAGAGATTTCGATGGGACGGTGTACACTGAAGCTTTCTTT
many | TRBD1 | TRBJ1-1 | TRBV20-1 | CSAKRDRWTEAFF | TGCAGTGCTAAACGGGACAGATGGACTGAAGCTTTCTTT
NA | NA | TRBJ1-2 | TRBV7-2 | CASSLVVATNGYTF | TGTGCCAGCAGCTTAGTCGTAGCAACGAATGGCTACACCTTC
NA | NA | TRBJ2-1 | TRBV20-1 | CSAPTAPQYNEQFF | TGCAGTGCACCGACGGCCCCCCAGTACAATGAGCAGTTCTTC
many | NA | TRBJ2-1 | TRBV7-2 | CASSARLPDNEQFF | TGTGCCAGCAGCGCCAGACTACCGGACAATGAGCAGTTCTTC
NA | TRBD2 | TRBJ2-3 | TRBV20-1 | CSARVAGGRDTQYF | TGCAGTGCTAGGGTAGCGGGAGGACGGGATACGCAGTATTTT
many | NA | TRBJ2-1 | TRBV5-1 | CASSLSGPPYNEQFF | TGCGCCAGCAGCTTGTCAGGGCCGCCCTACAATGAGCAGTTCTTC
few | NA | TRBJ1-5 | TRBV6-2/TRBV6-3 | CASSYRGGRPQHF | TGTGCCAGCAGTTACCGGGGGGGAAGGCCCCAGCATTTT
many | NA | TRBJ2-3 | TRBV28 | CASSLSGQRSTDTQYF | TGTGCCAGCAGTCTCTCCGGACAGAGGAGCACAGATACGCAGTATTTT
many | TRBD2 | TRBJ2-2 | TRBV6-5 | CASSYSGGGTGELFF | TGTGCCAGCAGTTACTCGGGGGGAGGGACCGGGGAGCTGTTTTTT
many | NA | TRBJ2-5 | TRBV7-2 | CASSWTPGEQETQYF | TGTGCCAGCAGCTGGACCCCGGGAGAACAAGAGACCCAGTACTTC
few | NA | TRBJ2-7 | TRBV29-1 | CSVEGGTTPYEQYF | TGCAGCGTTGAAGGCGGGACGACCCCCTACGAGCAGTACTTC
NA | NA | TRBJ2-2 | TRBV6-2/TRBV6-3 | CAGSGANTGEVFF | TGTGCCGGTAGCGGCGCGAACACCGGGGAGGTGTTTTTT
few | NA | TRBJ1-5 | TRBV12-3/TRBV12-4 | CASSQNQPQHF | TGTGCCAGCAGCCAAAATCAGCCCCAGCATTTT
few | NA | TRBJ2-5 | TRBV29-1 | CSVVTGPEQETQYF | TGCAGCGTTGTCACTGGGCCAGAGCAAGAGACCCAGTACTTC
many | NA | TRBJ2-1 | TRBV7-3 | CASSPTRERINEQFF | TGTGCCAGCAGCCCCACTAGAGAGAGGATCAATGAGCAGTTCTTC
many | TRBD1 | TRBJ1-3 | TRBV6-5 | CASSYAGTGDGNTIYF | TGTGCCAGCAGTTACGCCGGGACAGGGGATGGAAACACCATATATTTT
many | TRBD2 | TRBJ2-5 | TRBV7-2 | CASSLLASGNQETQYF | TGTGCCAGCAGCCTTTTGGCTAGCGGGAACCAAGAGACCCAGTACTTC
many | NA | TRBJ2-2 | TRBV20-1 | CSVGRDGTGELFF | TGCAGTGTGGGGCGGGACGGGACCGGGGAGCTGTTTTTT
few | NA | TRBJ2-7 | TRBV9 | CASSVVDGYEQYF | TGTGCCAGCAGCGTAGTGGACGGCTACGAGCAGTACTTC
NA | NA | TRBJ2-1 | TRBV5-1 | CASSAGQAGDNEQFF | TGCGCCAGCAGCGCGGGACAGGCGGGGGACAATGAGCAGTTCTTC
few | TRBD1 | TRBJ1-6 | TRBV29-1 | CSVGDRSNSPLHF | TGCAGCGTGGGGGACAGAAGTAATTCACCCCTCCACTTT
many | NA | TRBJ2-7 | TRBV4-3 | CASSQETLENGYEQYF | TGCGCCAGCAGCCAAGAGACATTAGAGAATGGCTACGAGCAGTACTTC
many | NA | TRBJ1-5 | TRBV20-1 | CSARDRTASNQPQHF | TGCAGTGCTAGAGACCGGACAGCTAGCAATCAGCCCCAGCATTTT
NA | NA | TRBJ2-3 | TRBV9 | CASSDRDSTDTQYF | TGTGCCAGCAGCGACCGGGACAGCACAGATACGCAGTATTTT
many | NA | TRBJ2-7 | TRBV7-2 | CASSYHSYEQYF | TGTGCCAGCAGCTACCACTCCTACGAGCAGTACTTC
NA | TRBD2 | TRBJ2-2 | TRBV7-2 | CASSFRPGTRTGELFF | TGTGCCAGCAGCTTTAGGCCCGGGACTAGAACCGGGGAGCTGTTTTTT
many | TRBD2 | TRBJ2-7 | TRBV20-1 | CSAQLGTSGNYEQYF | TGCAGTGCCCAACTGGGGACTAGCGGAAATTACGAGCAGTACTTC
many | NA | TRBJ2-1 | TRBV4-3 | CASSQDRVSDEQFF | TGCGCCAGCAGCCAAGACAGGGTTTCCGATGAGCAGTTCTTC